This T cell receptor (beta chain) is from a study of T cells of healthy individuals. TCRdb reprocessed the 5' RACE reads with MiXCR, giving one entry per CDR3 protein. This table holds 75,000 to 95,000 distinct CDR3 sequences, more than 5% found once. CDR3 size: 15 residues. Trimming at V came to 6 bases and at J to 1 base, leaving 8 bases not matched to a gene. CDR1 is MNHEY, CDR2 SVGEGT, per germline. This clonotype has only a few counts. The receptor comes from a female donor in good health. The chain recombines TRBV6-2 or TRBV6-3 with TRBJ2-7; 8 positions agree with TRBD1. The CDR3 loop is CASSLGQGVSYEQYF. CDR3 DNA: TGTGCCAGCAGCCTTGGACAGGGCGTTTCCTACGAGCAGTACTTC.